One sample yielded the 17 T cell receptor beta chains listed below, sequenced in a study of T cell responses to AZD1222 COVID-19 vaccine. Some clones are missing from TCRdb's copy, which holds only in-frame ones; the method was immunoSEQ multiplex PCR. The sample has around 100,000 clones, just over 90% seen once; the top ten hold 1% to 1.5%. The material was peripheral blood, obtained on day 0 of AZD1222 vaccination. These receptors originate from an adult in good health.

The chain employs TRBV2 and TRBJ2-7; TRBD2 agrees at 7 bases. This CDR3 is built from 14 residues. V dropped 6 bases and J dropped 3; count of bases not matched to a gene: 8. In germline, CDR1 is SNHLY, CDR2 FYNNEI. The CDR3 sequence is CASSTSEPNYEQYF. CDR3 coding DNA: TGTGCCAGCAGCACTAGCGAACCTAACTACGAGCAGTACTTC.

The chain has TRBV5-1 and TRBJ1-1; D uncertain. This CDR3 is built from 15 residues. V gave up 0 bases and J gave up 1 base, with 10 bases separating them. Germline CDR1 is SGHRS and CDR2 is YFSETQ. The CDR3 spells CASSLVGFQNTEAFF. The CDR3 DNA follows: TGCGCCAGCAGCTTGGTTGGGTTTCAGAACACTGAAGCTTTCTTT.

The rearrangement uses TRBV18 and TRBJ2-1; TRBD1 or TRBD2 may be the D gene (5 bases each). The germline gives CDR1 KGHSH, CDR2 LQKENI. Trimming removed 1 base from V and 2 bases from J, with 12 bases in between. The CDR3 consists of 16 residues. The CDR3 sequence: CASSPLDVGPYNEQFF. The CDR3 DNA is TGTGCCAGCTCACCACTTGACGTGGGACCCTACAATGAGCAGTTCTTC.

The table lists this clone with a count of one. V usage is TRBV28 and J usage is TRBJ1-2; D gene ambiguous. Germline CDR1 MDHEN, CDR2 SYDVKM. V lost 5 bases and J 4 bases, leaving 8 bases between the germline ends. The CDR3 is made up of 12 amino acids. CDR3: CASSTSAYGYTF. Written as DNA, the CDR3 is TGTGCCAGCAGTACAAGCGCCTATGGCTACACCTTC.

The gene calls are TRBV11-3 and TRBJ2-3; D may match TRBD1 or TRBD2 (5 bases each). CDR3 length equals 14 residues. Looked up from germline, CDR1 is SGHNT and CDR2 is YENEEA. The V end was cut by 5 bases, the J end by 3 bases, with 12 bases between. The CDR3 is CASSQGTETDTQYF. CDR3 in DNA: TGTGCCAGCAGCCAAGGGACCGAGACAGATACGCAGTATTTT.

The chain joins TRBV15 to TRBJ1-1; 9 positions match TRBD1. V was pared by 0 bases and J by 7 bases, with 3 bases of the junction left unmatched. Per germline, CDR1 LNHNV and CDR2 YYDKDF (reference sequence). CDR3 length equals 14 residues. The CDR3 sequence: CATSREQGAFEAFF. The CDR3 DNA reads TGTGCCACCAGCAGAGAACAGGGGGCATTTGAAGCTTTCTTT. The variable domain in full, with the rest retrieved from reference TRBV15 and TRBJ1-1, is DAMVIQNPRYQVTQFGKPVTLSCSQTLNHNVMYWYQQKSSQAPKLLFHYYDKDFNNEADTPDNFQSRRPNTSFCFLDIRSPGLGDTAMYLCATSREQGAFEAFFGQGTRLTVV.

This chain connects TRBV15 to TRBJ1-5; 7 positions agree with TRBD1. CDR1 is LNHNV and CDR2 is YYDKDF in the germline V gene (reference sequence). The CDR3 consists of 15 residues. V shed 0 bases, J shed 7 bases, and the junction held 6 bases outside the gene matches. The CDR3 loop reads CATSRDGGGTQPQHF. DNA of the CDR3: TGTGCCACCAGCAGAGATGGAGGGGGCACCCAGCCCCAGCATTTT.

The rearrangement uses TRBV5-6 and TRBJ2-7, with 8 nucleotides matching TRBD1. The V and J ends lost 4 bases and 3 bases, in that order; junction bases with no gene match: 6. The CDR3 is 14 amino acids. Germline V gives CDR1 SGHDT, CDR2 YYEEEE. CDR3 DNA: TGTGCCAGCAGCCCAGGACAGGGAAACTACGAGCAGTACTTC. The encoded protein is CASSPGQGNYEQYF.

Notes on this clone: This sample includes further DNA sequences coding for the same CDR3. The chain couples TRBV18 to TRBJ2-7, with D tentatively TRBD2 (6 bases). Germline V gene sequence: CDR1 KGHSH, CDR2 LQKENI. The CDR3 runs 14 residues. V dropped 1 base and J dropped 4 bases, with 11 bases sitting between them. Written as DNA, the CDR3 is TGTGCCAGCTCACCACGGGGGGTTTCGTACGAGCAGTACTTC. Translating gives CASSPRGVSYEQYF. Filled out from reference TRBV18 and TRBJ2-7, the complete variable domain reads NAGVMQNPRHLVRRRGQEARLRCSPMKGHSHVYWYRQLPEEGLKFMVYLQKENIIDESGMPKERFSAEFPKEGPSILRIQQVVRGDSAAYFCASSPRGVSYEQYFGPGTRLTVT.

J is TRBJ1-1 and V is TRBV27; D gene unclear. This CDR3 has 11 amino acids. Germline assignment: CDR1 MNHEY and CDR2 SMNVEV (reference sequence). V gave up 7 bases and J gave up 9 bases, with 12 bases separating them. CDR3 residues: CASIMGRQAFF. In DNA, the CDR3 is TGTGCCAGCATAATGGGCAGGCAAGCTTTCTTT.

This clone was seen once. The chain combines TRBV19 with TRBJ1-5, with unresolved D. Germline V lookup: CDR1 LNHDA, CDR2 SQIVND (reference sequence). Trimming removed 3 bases at V and 2 bases at J, with 8 bases between. The CDR3 is 14 residues long. The CDR3 protein is CASSIGIGNQPQHF. The CDR3 region has the DNA TGTGCCAGTAGTATTGGAATTGGCAATCAGCCCCAGCATTTT.

The rearrangement links TRBV28 to TRBJ1-5; D may be TRBD1 (5 bases). The CDR3 runs 12 residues. The V gene's germline CDR1 is MDHEN and CDR2 SYDVKM. V lost 6 bases, J lost 3 bases, and 6 bases lay in between. This CDR3 is CASRGTNQPQHF. The CDR3 nucleotides are TGTGCCAGCAGGGGGACCAATCAGCCCCAGCATTTT. Together with reference TRBV28 and TRBJ1-5, the CDR3 gives the full variable domain: DVKVTQSSRYLVKRTGEKVFLECVQDMDHENMFWYRQDPGLGLRLIYFSYDVKMKEKGDIPEGYSVSREKKERFSLILESASTNQTSMYLCASRGTNQPQHFGDGTRLSIL.

The chain has TRBV7-6 and TRBJ2-5; either TRBD1 or TRBD2 may fit D (7 bases each). The CDR3 has 15 amino acids. Between the trimmed V and J ends, which lost 2 bases and 4 bases, there was a span of 14 bases. In germline, CDR1 is SGHVS, CDR2 FNYEAQ. The CDR3 nucleotides are TGTGCCAGCAGCTTAACTGCCAGGGGGGGAGAGACCCAGTACTTC. This sequence encodes CASSLTARGGETQYF.

The J gene is TRBJ1-1, the V gene TRBV12-3 or TRBV12-4; D is possibly TRBD1 (6 bases). Trimming pared 4 bases from V and 9 bases from J, leaving 15 bases between. The CDR3 is 13 residues long. The chain's CDR3 is CASSSGGGSKAFF. CDR3 DNA sequence: TGTGCCAGCAGTTCCGGGGGCGGCAGCAAAGCTTTCTTT.

The chain carries TRBV28 and TRBJ1-2; TRBD1 matches at 7 bases. Trimming at V came to 9 bases and at J to 6 bases, leaving 7 bases not matched to a gene. The germline CDR1 and CDR2 sequences are MDHEN and SYDVKM. The CDR3 totals 12 residues. Here the CDR3 reads CASSTGMHGYTF. Written as DNA, the CDR3 is TGTGCCAGTTCGACAGGGATGCATGGCTACACCTTC.

This clone was detected once. The genes are TRBV19 and TRBJ1-5; D remains unclear. The CDR3 is made up of 15 amino acids. The ends were cut back, 3 bases at V and 10 bases at J, with 19 bases in the middle. Germline lookup yields CDR1 LNHDA and CDR2 SQIVND (reference sequence). The chain's CDR3 is CASSILVASLIPQHF. The CDR3 DNA follows: TGTGCCAGTAGTATTCTCGTTGCCAGCCTCATTCCCCAGCATTTT.

The chain links TRBV20-1 to TRBJ1-3; D call uncertain. V was pared by 3 bases and J by 1 base, with 10 bases between. This CDR3 contains 14 residues. Germline V gives CDR1 DFQATT, CDR2 SNEGSKA (reference sequence). The CDR3 region is CSASEARSGNTIYF. The CDR3 DNA is TGCAGTGCTAGTGAGGCTCGTTCTGGAAACACCATATATTTT.